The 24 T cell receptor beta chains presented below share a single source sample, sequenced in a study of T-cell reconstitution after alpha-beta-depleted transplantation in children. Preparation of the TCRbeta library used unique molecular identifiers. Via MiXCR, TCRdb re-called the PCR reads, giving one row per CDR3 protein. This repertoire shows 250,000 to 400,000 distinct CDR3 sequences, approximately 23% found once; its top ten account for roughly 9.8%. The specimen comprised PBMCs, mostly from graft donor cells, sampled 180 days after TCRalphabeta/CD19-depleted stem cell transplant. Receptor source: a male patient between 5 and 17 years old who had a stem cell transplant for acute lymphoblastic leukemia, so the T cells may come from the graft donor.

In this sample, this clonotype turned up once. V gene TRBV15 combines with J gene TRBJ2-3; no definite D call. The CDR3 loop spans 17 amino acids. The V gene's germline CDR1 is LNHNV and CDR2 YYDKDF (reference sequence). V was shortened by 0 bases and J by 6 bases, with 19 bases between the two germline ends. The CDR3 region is CATSREPLPMNWDTQYF. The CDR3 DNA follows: TGTGCCACCAGCAGAGAACCTCTACCCATGAATTGGGATACGCAGTATTTT.

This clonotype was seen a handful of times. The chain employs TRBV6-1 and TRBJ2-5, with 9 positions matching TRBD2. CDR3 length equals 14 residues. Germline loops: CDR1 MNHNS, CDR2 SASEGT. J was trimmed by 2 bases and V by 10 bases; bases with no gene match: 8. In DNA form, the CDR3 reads TGTGCCACCTTAAAGACTAGCGGACAAGAGACCCAGTACTTC. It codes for CATLKTSGQETQYF.

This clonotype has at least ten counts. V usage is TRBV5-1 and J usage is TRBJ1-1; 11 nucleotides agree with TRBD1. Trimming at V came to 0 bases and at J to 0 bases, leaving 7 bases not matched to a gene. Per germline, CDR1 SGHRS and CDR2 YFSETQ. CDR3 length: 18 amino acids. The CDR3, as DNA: TGCGCCAGCAGCTTGGGGACAGGGGGCCTACGCATGAACACTGAAGCTTTCTTT. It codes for CASSLGTGGLRMNTEAFF.

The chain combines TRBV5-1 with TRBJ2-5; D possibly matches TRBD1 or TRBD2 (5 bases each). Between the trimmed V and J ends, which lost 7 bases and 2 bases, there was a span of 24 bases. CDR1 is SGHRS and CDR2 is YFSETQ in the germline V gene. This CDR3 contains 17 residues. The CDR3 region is CASLKGTYHLQQETQYF. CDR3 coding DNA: TGCGCCAGCTTAAAAGGGACCTACCATCTTCAACAAGAGACCCAGTACTTC.

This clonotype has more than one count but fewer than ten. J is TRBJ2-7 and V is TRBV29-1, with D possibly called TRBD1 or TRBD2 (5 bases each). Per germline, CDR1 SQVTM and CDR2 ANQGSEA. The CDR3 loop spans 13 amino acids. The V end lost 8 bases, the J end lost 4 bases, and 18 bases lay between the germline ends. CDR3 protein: CSITRDAAYEQYF. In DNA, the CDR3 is TGCAGCATCACACGGGACGCTGCGTACGAGCAGTACTTC.

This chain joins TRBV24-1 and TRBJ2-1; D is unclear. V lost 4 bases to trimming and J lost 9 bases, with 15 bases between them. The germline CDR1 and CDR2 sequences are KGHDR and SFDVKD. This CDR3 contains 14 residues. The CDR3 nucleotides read TGTGCCACCAGTGACCCATGGACGGGCGGTGAGCAGTTCTTC. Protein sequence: CATSDPWTGGEQFF.

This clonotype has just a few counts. The CDR3 loop reads CASSLAGTGDTGELFF. In nucleotides, the CDR3 is TGCGCCAGCAGCTTGGCTGGGACAGGCGACACCGGGGAGCTGTTTTTT. The J gene is TRBJ2-2, the V gene TRBV5-1; 8 bases map to TRBD1. The CDR3 contains 16 residues. V lost 0 bases to trimming and J lost 3 bases; unmatched junction nucleotides: 4. Germline CDR1 reads SGHRS; CDR2 reads YFSETQ.

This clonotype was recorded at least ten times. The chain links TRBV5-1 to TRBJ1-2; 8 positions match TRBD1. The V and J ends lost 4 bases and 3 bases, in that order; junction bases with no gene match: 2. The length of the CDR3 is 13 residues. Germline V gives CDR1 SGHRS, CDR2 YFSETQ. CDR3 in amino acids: CASSVGQDYGYTF. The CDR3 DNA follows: TGCGCCAGCAGCGTGGGACAGGACTATGGCTACACCTTC.

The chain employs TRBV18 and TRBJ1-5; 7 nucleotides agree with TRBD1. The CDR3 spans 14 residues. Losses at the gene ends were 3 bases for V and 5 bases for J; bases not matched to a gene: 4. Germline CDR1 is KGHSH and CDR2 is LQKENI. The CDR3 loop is CASSPRQGYQPQHF. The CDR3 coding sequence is TGTGCCAGCTCACCCCGACAGGGCTATCAGCCCCAGCATTTT.

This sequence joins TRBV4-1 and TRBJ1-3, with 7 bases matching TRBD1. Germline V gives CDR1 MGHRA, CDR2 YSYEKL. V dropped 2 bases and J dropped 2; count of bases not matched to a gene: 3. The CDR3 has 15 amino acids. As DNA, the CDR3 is TGCGCCAGCAGCCAAACGGGACAGCCTGGAAACACCATATATTTT. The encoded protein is CASSQTGQPGNTIYF.

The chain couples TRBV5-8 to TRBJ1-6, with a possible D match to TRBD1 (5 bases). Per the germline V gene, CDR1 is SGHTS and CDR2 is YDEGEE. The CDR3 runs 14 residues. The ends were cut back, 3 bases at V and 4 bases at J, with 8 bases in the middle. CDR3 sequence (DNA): TGTGCCAGCAGCTGGGGGGGGTATAATTCACCCCTCCACTTT. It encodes CASSWGGYNSPLHF.

CDR3 in amino acids: CASSQPTSGITDTQYF. CDR3 nucleotides: TGCGCCAGCAGCCAACCGACTAGCGGGATCACAGATACGCAGTATTTT. The V gene is TRBV4-1, the J gene TRBJ2-3; 11 nucleotides line up with TRBD2. V was pared by 2 bases and J by 2 bases, with 3 bases of the junction left unmatched. The CDR3 has 16 amino acids. Germline V lookup: CDR1 MGHRA, CDR2 YSYEKL.

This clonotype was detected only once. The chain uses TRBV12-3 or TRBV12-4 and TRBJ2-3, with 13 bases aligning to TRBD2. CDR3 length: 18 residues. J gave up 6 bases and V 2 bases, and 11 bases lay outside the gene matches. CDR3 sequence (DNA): TGTGCCAGCAGTTTATCTTTCTGGACTAGCGGGAGTTCGGATACGCAGTATTTT. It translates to CASSLSFWTSGSSDTQYF.

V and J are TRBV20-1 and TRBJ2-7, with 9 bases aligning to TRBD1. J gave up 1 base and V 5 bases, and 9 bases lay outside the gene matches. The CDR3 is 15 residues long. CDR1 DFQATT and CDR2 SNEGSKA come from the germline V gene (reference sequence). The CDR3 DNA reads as TGCAGTGCTTACGAGGACAGGGGTGGATCCTACGAGCAGTACTTC. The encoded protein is CSAYEDRGGSYEQYF.

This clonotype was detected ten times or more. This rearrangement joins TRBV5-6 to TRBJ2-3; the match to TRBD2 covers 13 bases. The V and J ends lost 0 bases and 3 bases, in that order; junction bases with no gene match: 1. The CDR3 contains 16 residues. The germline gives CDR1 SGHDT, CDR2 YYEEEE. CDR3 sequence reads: CASSLGLAGGTDTQYF. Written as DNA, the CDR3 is TGTGCCAGCAGCTTGGGACTAGCGGGAGGTACAGATACGCAGTATTTT.

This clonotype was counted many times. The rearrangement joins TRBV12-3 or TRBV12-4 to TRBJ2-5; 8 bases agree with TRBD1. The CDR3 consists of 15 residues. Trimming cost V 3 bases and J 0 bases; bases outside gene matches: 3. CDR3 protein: CASSLGQAYQETQYF. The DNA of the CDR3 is TGTGCCAGCAGTTTGGGACAGGCGTACCAAGAGACCCAGTACTTC.

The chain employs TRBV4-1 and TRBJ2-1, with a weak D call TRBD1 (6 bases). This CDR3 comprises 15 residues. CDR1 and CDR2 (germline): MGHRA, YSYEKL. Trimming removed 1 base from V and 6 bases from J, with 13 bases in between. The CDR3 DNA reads TGCGCCAGCAGCCAAGCTACCACAGGGTTCAATGAGCAGTTCTTC. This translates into CASSQATTGFNEQFF.

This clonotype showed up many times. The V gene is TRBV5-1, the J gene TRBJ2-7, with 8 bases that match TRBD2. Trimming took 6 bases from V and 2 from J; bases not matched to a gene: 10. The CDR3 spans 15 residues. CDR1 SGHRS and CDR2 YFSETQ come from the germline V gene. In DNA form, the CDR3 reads TGCGCCAGCACCGATGGACTAGCAGCCGCCTACGAGCAGTACTTC. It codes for CASTDGLAAAYEQYF.

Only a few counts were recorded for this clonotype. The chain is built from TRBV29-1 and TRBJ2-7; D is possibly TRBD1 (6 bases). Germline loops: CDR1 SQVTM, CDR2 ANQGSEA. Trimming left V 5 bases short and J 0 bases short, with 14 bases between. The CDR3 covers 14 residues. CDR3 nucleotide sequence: TGCAGCGTTCCGCTCCGGGACAACTCCTACGAGCAGTACTTC. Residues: CSVPLRDNSYEQYF.

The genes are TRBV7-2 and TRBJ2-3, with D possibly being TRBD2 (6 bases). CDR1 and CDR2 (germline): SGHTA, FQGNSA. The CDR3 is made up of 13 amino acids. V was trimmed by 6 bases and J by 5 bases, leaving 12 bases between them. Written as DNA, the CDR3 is TGTGCCAGCAGTCGGGAGTCAGGAGATACGCAGTATTTT. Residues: CASSRESGDTQYF. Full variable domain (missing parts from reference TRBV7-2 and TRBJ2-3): GAGVSQSPSNKVTEKGKDVELRCDPISGHTALYWYRQSLGQGLEFLIYFQGNSAPDKSGLPSDRFSAERTGGSVSTLTIQRTQQEDSAVYLCASSRESGDTQYFGPGTRLTVL.

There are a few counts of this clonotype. CDR3 in amino acids: CASSSLPRFETQYF. The CDR3 DNA reads TGCGCCAGCAGCTCCTTACCCCGGTTTGAGACCCAGTACTTC. V and J are TRBV5-1 and TRBJ2-5; D is uncertain. Germline CDR1 is SGHRS and CDR2 is YFSETQ. This CDR3 region has 14 residues. V lost 3 bases to trimming and J lost 5 bases, with 14 bases between them. The full variable domain, with the rest looked up from reference TRBV5-1 and TRBJ2-5, is KAGVTQTPRYLIKTRGQQVTLSCSPISGHRSVSWYQQTPGQGLQFLFEYFSETQRNKGNFPGRFSGRQFSNSRSEMNVSTLELGDSALYLCASSSLPRFETQYFGPGTRLLVL.

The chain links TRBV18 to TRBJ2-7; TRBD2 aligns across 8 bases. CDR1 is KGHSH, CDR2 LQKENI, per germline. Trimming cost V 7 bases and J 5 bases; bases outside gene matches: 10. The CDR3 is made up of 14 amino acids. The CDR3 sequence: CASFTSGSGDEQYF. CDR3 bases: TGTGCCAGCTTCACCTCAGGTAGCGGGGACGAGCAGTACTTC.

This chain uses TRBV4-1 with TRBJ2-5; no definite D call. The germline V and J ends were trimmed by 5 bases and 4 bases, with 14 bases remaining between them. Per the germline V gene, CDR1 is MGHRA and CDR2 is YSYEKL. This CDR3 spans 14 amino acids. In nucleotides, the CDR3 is TGCGCCAGCAGCGCCCGAAGGATCGGAGAGACCCAGTACTTC. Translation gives CASSARRIGETQYF.

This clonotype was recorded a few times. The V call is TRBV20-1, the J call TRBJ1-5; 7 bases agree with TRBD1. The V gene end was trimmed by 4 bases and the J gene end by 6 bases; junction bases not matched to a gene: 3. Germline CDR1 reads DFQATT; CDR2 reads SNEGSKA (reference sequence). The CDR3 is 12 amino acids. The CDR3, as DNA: TGCAGTGCTAAGGGGACAGTTCAGCCCCAGCATTTT. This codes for CSAKGTVQPQHF.